This is a list of T cell receptor beta chains from one sample in a study of cytomegalovirus exposure and HLA in healthy donors. Assay used: immunoSEQ multiplex PCR; TCRdb lists only in-frame clones, some missing. The data hold 100,000 or so clones, with 75% to 90% observed a single time. Sequenced: PBMCs. These receptors came from a man aged 25-40 years in good health and CMV-seronegative. The CDR3 runs from the conserved cysteine through the conserved F or W. D genes are given only for firm matches. Not all rows give a size; the values are once, few, many and, for expanded clones, a class.

clone_size: .; d_call: TRBD1; v_call: TRBV5-4; j_call: TRBJ1-2; cdr3_aa: CASRLRTGIGDTF; cdr3_nt: TGTGCCAGTAGGCTTCGGACAGGGATCGGCGACACCTTC
clone_size: .; d_call: .; v_call: TRBV6-5; j_call: TRBJ2-3; cdr3_aa: CAGRGTSTDTQYF; cdr3_nt: TGTGCCGGCAGGGGGACTTCAACAGATACGCAGTATTTT
clone_size: .; d_call: .; v_call: TRBV6-4; j_call: TRBJ2-1; cdr3_aa: CASSESYSNEQFF; cdr3_nt: TGTGCCAGCAGTGAATCCTACTCCAATGAGCAGTTCTTC
clone_size: once; d_call: TRBD2; v_call: TRBV25-1; j_call: TRBJ2-7; cdr3_aa: CASSAPWTSGRAYEQYF; cdr3_nt: TGTGCCAGCAGTGCCCCCTGGACTAGCGGGAGGGCCTACGAGCAGTACTTC
clone_size: .; d_call: .; v_call: TRBV4-2; j_call: TRBJ2-2; cdr3_aa: CATRGWGGSDTGELFF; cdr3_nt: TGTGCCACCCGCGGCTGGGGAGGTAGCGACACCGGGGAGCTGTTTTTT
clone_size: .; d_call: TRBD1; v_call: TRBV28; j_call: TRBJ1-2; cdr3_aa: CASRVNRGRHYGYTF; cdr3_nt: TGTGCCAGCAGAGTGAACAGGGGGCGACACTATGGCTACACCTTC
clone_size: .; d_call: .; v_call: TRBV7-8; j_call: TRBJ1-2; cdr3_aa: CASSPGTKGYTF; cdr3_nt: TGTGCCAGCAGCCCCGGGACAAAGGGCTACACCTTC
clone_size: .; d_call: .; v_call: TRBV6-6; j_call: TRBJ1-1; cdr3_aa: CASRISGMMNTEAFF; cdr3_nt: TGTGCCAGCAGGATATCCGGGATGATGAACACTGAAGCTTTCTTT
clone_size: .; d_call: .; v_call: TRBV28; j_call: TRBJ1-2; cdr3_aa: CASSGTKNNYGYTF; cdr3_nt: TGTGCCAGCAGCGGGACAAAGAATAACTATGGCTACACCTTC
clone_size: .; d_call: TRBD1; v_call: TRBV28; j_call: TRBJ1-5; cdr3_aa: CASSFDREVGNQPQHF; cdr3_nt: TGTGCCAGCAGTTTTGACAGGGAGGTGGGCAATCAGCCCCAGCATTTT
clone_size: .; d_call: .; v_call: TRBV5-4; j_call: TRBJ2-7; cdr3_aa: CASSRLGYEQYF; cdr3_nt: TGTGCCAGCAGCCGACTCGGGTACGAGCAGTACTTC
clone_size: .; d_call: TRBD2; v_call: TRBV5-4; j_call: TRBJ2-7; cdr3_aa: CASSTQLAGRDEQYF; cdr3_nt: TGTGCCAGCAGCACTCAACTAGCGGGACGAGACGAGCAGTACTTC
clone_size: few; d_call: TRBD1; v_call: TRBV10-3; j_call: TRBJ1-1; cdr3_aa: CAISDGRETGDNEAFF; cdr3_nt: TGTGCCATCAGTGATGGTAGGGAGACAGGGGACAATGAAGCTTTCTTT
clone_size: .; d_call: .; v_call: TRBV25-1; j_call: TRBJ2-3; cdr3_aa: CASSDDTVYTDTQYF; cdr3_nt: TGTGCCAGCAGTGACGACACCGTCTACACAGATACGCAGTATTTT
clone_size: .; d_call: TRBD1; v_call: TRBV4-1; j_call: TRBJ1-6; cdr3_aa: CASSQAGTGYDSPLHF; cdr3_nt: TGCGCCAGCAGCCAAGCGGGGACAGGGTACGATTCACCCCTCCACTTT
clone_size: .; d_call: .; v_call: TRBV2; j_call: TRBJ1-1; cdr3_aa: CASSDRVAAEAFF; cdr3_nt: TGTGCCAGCAGTGATCGGGTTGCGGCTGAAGCTTTCTTT
clone_size: .; d_call: TRBD1; v_call: TRBV19; j_call: TRBJ1-1; cdr3_aa: CASRDRATTEAFF; cdr3_nt: TGTGCCAGTCGGGACAGGGCTACCACTGAAGCTTTCTTT
clone_size: .; d_call: .; v_call: TRBV29-1; j_call: TRBJ1-6; cdr3_aa: CSVARDPNSPLHF; cdr3_nt: TGCAGCGTTGCGCGGGACCCCAATTCACCCCTCCACTTT
clone_size: .; d_call: .; v_call: TRBV19; j_call: TRBJ1-5; cdr3_aa: CASSIGQNSNQPQHF; cdr3_nt: TGTGCCAGTAGTATAGGCCAGAATAGCAATCAGCCCCAGCATTTT
clone_size: .; d_call: TRBD2; v_call: TRBV2; j_call: TRBJ2-1; cdr3_aa: CATKTSGGAAEQFF; cdr3_nt: TGTGCCACGAAGACTAGCGGGGGGGCCGCTGAGCAGTTCTTC
clone_size: .; d_call: TRBD2; v_call: TRBV7-2; j_call: TRBJ2-5; cdr3_aa: CASSFQRGGQETQYF; cdr3_nt: TGTGCCAGCAGCTTTCAGCGGGGAGGCCAAGAGACCCAGTACTTC
clone_size: .; d_call: .; v_call: TRBV7-2; j_call: TRBJ1-2; cdr3_aa: CASSLVFSGNYGYTF; cdr3_nt: TGTGCCAGCAGCTTAGTATTTTCGGGGAACTATGGCTACACCTTC
clone_size: .; d_call: .; v_call: TRBV25-1; j_call: TRBJ1-4; cdr3_aa: CASSPMGGAIGEKLFF; cdr3_nt: TGTGCCAGCAGTCCCATGGGAGGGGCAATAGGTGAAAAACTGTTTTTT
clone_size: .; d_call: .; v_call: TRBV5-1; j_call: TRBJ2-7; cdr3_aa: CASSFRREPSYEQYF; cdr3_nt: TGCGCCAGCAGCTTTCGTCGGGAGCCCTCCTACGAGCAGTACTTC
clone_size: few; d_call: .; v_call: TRBV6-5; j_call: TRBJ2-3; cdr3_aa: CASSSSRADTQYF; cdr3_nt: TGTGCCAGCAGTAGTAGTCGGGCAGATACGCAGTATTTT
clone_size: once; d_call: .; v_call: TRBV6-6; j_call: TRBJ2-2; cdr3_aa: CASSYGSGITGELFF; cdr3_nt: TGTGCCAGCAGTTACGGGTCAGGGATCACCGGGGAGCTGTTTTTT
clone_size: .; d_call: .; v_call: TRBV9; j_call: TRBJ2-3; cdr3_aa: CASIRGDSSTDTQYF; cdr3_nt: TGTGCCAGCATCCGCGGGGACTCTAGCACAGATACGCAGTATTTT
clone_size: few; d_call: .; v_call: TRBV19; j_call: TRBJ1-1; cdr3_aa: CASTWEGRATEAFF; cdr3_nt: TGTGCCAGTACGTGGGAAGGCAGGGCCACTGAAGCTTTCTTT
clone_size: .; d_call: .; v_call: TRBV19; j_call: TRBJ1-1; cdr3_aa: CASSISWEVSAEAFF; cdr3_nt: TGTGCCAGTAGTATAAGTTGGGAGGTTTCGGCTGAAGCTTTCTTT
clone_size: .; d_call: .; v_call: TRBV5-6; j_call: TRBJ1-2; cdr3_aa: CASSLGFSYTF; cdr3_nt: TGTGCCAGCAGCTTGGGTTTTAGCTACACCTTC
clone_size: .; d_call: .; v_call: TRBV7-9; j_call: TRBJ1-1; cdr3_aa: CASSLEGFEAFF; cdr3_nt: TGTGCCAGCAGCTTAGAGGGGTTTGAAGCTTTCTTT
clone_size: .; d_call: .; v_call: TRBV28; j_call: TRBJ1-4; cdr3_aa: CASSLAGAFEKLFF; cdr3_nt: TGTGCCAGCAGTTTAGCAGGGGCGTTTGAAAAACTGTTTTTT
clone_size: .; d_call: .; v_call: TRBV10-3; j_call: TRBJ2-2; cdr3_aa: CATGGGQGVTGELFF; cdr3_nt: TGTGCCACTGGGGGGGGGCAGGGAGTCACCGGGGAGCTGTTTTTT
clone_size: once; d_call: .; v_call: TRBV10-3; j_call: TRBJ2-5; cdr3_aa: CAISESKQAGETQYF; cdr3_nt: TGTGCCATCAGTGAGTCGAAACAGGCCGGGGAGACCCAGTACTTC
clone_size: .; d_call: .; v_call: TRBV28; j_call: TRBJ1-4; cdr3_aa: CASSRTAVLYEKLFF; cdr3_nt: TGTGCCAGCAGCCGGACAGCCGTACTGTATGAAAAACTGTTTTTT
clone_size: .; d_call: TRBD2; v_call: TRBV7-2; j_call: TRBJ2-5; cdr3_aa: CASSFVSGTSGGANYF; cdr3_nt: TGTGCCAGCAGTTTCGTTTCCGGGACTAGCGGGGGGGCGAACTACTTC
clone_size: .; d_call: .; v_call: TRBV28; j_call: TRBJ1-1; cdr3_aa: CASSFTARYTEAFF; cdr3_nt: TGTGCCAGCAGTTTTACGGCTAGATACACTGAAGCTTTCTTT
clone_size: .; d_call: .; v_call: TRBV28; j_call: TRBJ1-4; cdr3_aa: CGVSSPSGATNEKLFF; cdr3_nt: TGCGGGGTTTCGTCCCCGTCCGGAGCAACTAATGAAAAACTGTTTTTT
clone_size: .; d_call: TRBD2; v_call: TRBV9; j_call: TRBJ2-3; cdr3_aa: CASSVGSGGSTDTQYF; cdr3_nt: TGTGCCAGCAGCGTAGGGAGCGGGGGTAGCACAGATACGCAGTATTTT
clone_size: .; d_call: TRBD2; v_call: TRBV7-2; j_call: TRBJ2-4; cdr3_aa: CASSSGRISGNIQYF; cdr3_nt: TGTGCCAGCAGCTCCGGGAGGATCTCGGGTAACATTCAGTACTTC
clone_size: .; d_call: TRBD2; v_call: TRBV4-3; j_call: TRBJ2-1; cdr3_aa: CASSQVSPSGINEQFF; cdr3_nt: TGCGCCAGCAGCCAAGTGTCGCCTAGCGGGATTAATGAGCAGTTCTTC
clone_size: .; d_call: TRBD1; v_call: TRBV9; j_call: TRBJ2-7; cdr3_aa: CASSPGTELYEQYF; cdr3_nt: TGTGCCAGCAGCCCCGGGACAGAGCTATACGAGCAGTACTTC
clone_size: .; d_call: .; v_call: TRBV7-6; j_call: TRBJ2-3; cdr3_aa: CASSLSLQSTDTRYF; cdr3_nt: TGTGCCAGCAGCTTAAGTCTACAAAGCACAGATACGCGGTATTTT
clone_size: .; d_call: .; v_call: TRBV4-3; j_call: TRBJ1-1; cdr3_aa: CASSRGLSTEAFF; cdr3_nt: TGCGCCAGCAGCCGGGGACTAAGCACTGAAGCTTTCTTT
clone_size: .; d_call: TRBD1; v_call: TRBV9; j_call: TRBJ2-7; cdr3_aa: CASSEGQNLYEQYF; cdr3_nt: TGTGCCAGCAGCGAGGGACAGAACCTCTACGAGCAGTACTTC